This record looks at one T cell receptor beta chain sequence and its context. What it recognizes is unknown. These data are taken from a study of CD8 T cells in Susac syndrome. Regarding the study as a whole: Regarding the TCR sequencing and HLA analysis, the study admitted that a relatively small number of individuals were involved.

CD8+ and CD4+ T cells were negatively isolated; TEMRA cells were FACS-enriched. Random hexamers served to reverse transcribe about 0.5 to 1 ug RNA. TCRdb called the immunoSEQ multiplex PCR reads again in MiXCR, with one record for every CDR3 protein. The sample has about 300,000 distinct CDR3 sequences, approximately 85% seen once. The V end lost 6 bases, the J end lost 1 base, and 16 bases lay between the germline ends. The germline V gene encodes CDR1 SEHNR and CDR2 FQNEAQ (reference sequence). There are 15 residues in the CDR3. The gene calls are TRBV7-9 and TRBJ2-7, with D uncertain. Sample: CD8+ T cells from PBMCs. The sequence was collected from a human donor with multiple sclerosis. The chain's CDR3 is CASSNQRARSYEQYF. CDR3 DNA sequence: TGTGCCAGCAGTAACCAGAGAGCGAGGTCCTACGAGCAGTACTTC. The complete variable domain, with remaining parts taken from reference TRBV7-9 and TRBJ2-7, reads DTGVSQNPRHKITKRGQNVTFRCDPISEHNRLYWYRQTLGQGPEFLTYFQNEAQLEKSRLLSDRFSAERPKGSFSTLEIQRTEQGDSAMYLCASSNQRARSYEQYFGPGTRLTVT.